This T cell receptor beta chain was retrieved from a study of blood T cell repertoires in COVID-19. For the study at large: T cells, B-cell-depleted T cells, or PBMCs supplied cDNA or gDNA.

Patients of the Seattle cohort, enrolled during active infection, were followed longitudinally. As originally analysed: Cell counts per sample came from amplifying reference gene primers. The data were produced by immunoSEQ multiplex PCR, yet TCRdb's version contains in-frame clones alone and is incomplete. V, J and clone size were drawn from that table, and D and trimming were deduced from the DNA. The top ten clones hold 10% of a sample with around 220,000 clones, around 83% of them seen once. This CDR3 comprises 15 residues. The germline V gene encodes CDR1 MNHEY and CDR2 SMNVEV (reference sequence). J lost 4 bases, V lost 3 bases, and 6 bases had no gene match.

The gene calls are TRBV27 and TRBJ1-1; TRBD1 matches 9 bases. The sequence was obtained from a woman aged 45-59 years with COVID-19, enrolled during active disease. The specimen was peripheral blood. Here the CDR3 reads CASSFRDRVSTEAFF. The CDR3, as DNA: TGTGCCAGCAGTTTCCGGGACAGGGTAAGCACTGAAGCTTTCTTT.